These 11 T cell receptor beta chains originate from one sample sequenced in a study of blood T cell repertoires in COVID-19. The method was immunoSEQ multiplex PCR; TCRdb's version includes in-frame clones alone and lacks a portion of them. The sample lists over 90,000 clones, 87% seen once, with approximately 3% in the top ten. Sequenced: peripheral blood. These receptors all stem from a middle-aged man in a cohort sampled during active COVID-19.

The chain combines TRBV10-3 with TRBJ1-5; a weak D match, TRBD1 (5 bases). The CDR3 totals 15 residues. CDR1 and CDR2 (germline): ENHRY, SYGVKD. Trimming shortened V by 3 bases and J by 2 bases, and 11 bases separated the two germline ends. The CDR3 DNA is TGTGCCATCAGTGACCAGGCCAGGGGCAATCAGCCCCAGCATTTT. This translates into CAISDQARGNQPQHF.

The chain carries TRBV10-3 and TRBJ2-1; TRBD1 matches at 9 bases. Germline-derived CDR1 and CDR2 are ENHRY and SYGVKD. Trimming at V came to 6 bases and at J to 2 bases, leaving 8 bases not matched to a gene. This CDR3 region has 16 residues. CDR3 protein: CAIRSRTGETYNEQFF. The DNA of the CDR3 is TGTGCCATCAGAAGTCGGACAGGGGAGACCTACAATGAGCAGTTCTTC.

The chain carries TRBV9 and TRBJ1-1; maybe TRBD1 (5 bases). V was cut by 0 bases and J by 8 bases, with 11 bases left in between. Germline CDR1 is SGDLS and CDR2 is YYNGEE. The CDR3 extends over 13 amino acids. The CDR3 DNA is TGTGCCAGCAGCGTAGGTCGCGGACAAGAAGCTTTCTTT. Translation: CASSVGRGQEAFF. The variable domain in full, with the rest retrieved from reference TRBV9 and TRBJ1-1, is DSGVTQTPKHLITATGQRVTLRCSPRSGDLSVYWYQQSLDQGLQFLIQYYNGEERAKGNILERFSAQQFPDLHSELNLSSLELGDSALYFCASSVGRGQEAFFGQGTRLTVV.

This rearrangement joins TRBV7-9 to TRBJ1-1; 7 positions match TRBD1. The CDR3 extends over 15 amino acids. V shed 1 base and J 5 bases; nucleotides not matched to a gene: 7. CDR1 and CDR2 from the germline V gene are SEHNR and FQNEAQ (reference sequence). Here the CDR3 DNA reads TGTGCCAGCAGCTTAGTCACTGGGACAGAGACTGAAGCTTTCTTT. It yields the protein CASSLVTGTETEAFF.

The chain links TRBV5-1 to TRBJ2-2, with TRBD1 identical over 11 bases. The CDR3 has 17 residues. V dropped 0 bases and J dropped 3; count of bases not matched to a gene: 4. CDR1 SGHRS and CDR2 YFSETQ come from the germline V gene. The CDR3 DNA sequence: TGCGCCAGCAGCTTGGGGACAGGGGGCGCAGACACCGGGGAGCTGTTTTTT. It is translated as CASSLGTGGADTGELFF.

The chain carries TRBV5-4 and TRBJ2-3, with TRBD2 matching over 9 bases. This CDR3 contains 15 residues. In germline, CDR1 is SGHNT, CDR2 YYREEE (reference sequence). The V segment lost 0 bases and the J segment 3 bases; nucleotides outside the gene matches: 2. The CDR3 nucleotides read TGTGCCAGCAGCTTGGGACTAGCGGTGACAGATACGCAGTATTTT. Protein: CASSLGLAVTDTQYF.

The CDR3 DNA reads as TGTGCCAGCAGCGGACAGGGAAATAGCAATCAGCCCCAGCATTTT. Translating it yields CASSGQGNSNQPQHF. The gene calls are TRBV7-2 and TRBJ1-5; 8 bases match TRBD1. The CDR3 covers 15 residues. Germline V gene data show CDR1 as SGHTA and CDR2 as FQGNSA. Unmatched junction bases numbered 3, after V lost 5 bases and J lost 0 bases.

This clone is a singleton in its sample. J is TRBJ1-5 and V is TRBV7-8; D is unresolved. Trimming cost V 3 bases and J 4 bases, with 10 bases left between them. The CDR3 is 14 amino acids. The germline V gene encodes CDR1 SGHVS and CDR2 FQNEAQ. CDR3 DNA: TGTGCCAGCAGCTTTAGCAGTACAAATCAGCCCCAGCATTTT. Translated: CASSFSSTNQPQHF. Complete variable domain (other parts from reference TRBV7-8 and TRBJ1-5): GAGVSQSPRYKVAKRGQDVALRCDPISGHVSLFWYQQALGQGPEFLTYFQNEAQLDKSGLPSDRFFAERPEGSVSTLKIQRTQQEDSAVYLCASSFSSTNQPQHFGDGTRLSIL.

V and J are TRBV24-1 and TRBJ2-2, with D perhaps TRBD2 (6 bases). Germline values: CDR1 KGHDR, CDR2 SFDVKD. Trimming shortened V by 3 bases and J by 6 bases, and 16 bases separated the two germline ends. The CDR3 is 16 amino acids. CDR3 region: CATSDPGLGRSGELFF. As DNA, the CDR3 is TGTGCCACCAGTGATCCGGGACTTGGGAGATCCGGGGAGCTGTTTTTT.

The chain joins TRBV11-1 to TRBJ2-1, with a tentative D call TRBD1 (6 bases). The CDR3 contains 15 residues. V was shortened by 5 bases and J by 0 bases, with 11 bases between the two germline ends. Per germline, CDR1 SGHAT and CDR2 FQDESV (reference sequence). The CDR3 coding sequence is TGTGCCAGCAGCCCTTGGGACAACTCCTACAATGAGCAGTTCTTC. Translated, it gives CASSPWDNSYNEQFF.

This sequence joins TRBV2 and TRBJ2-7, with 11 nucleotides matching TRBD1. V dropped 8 bases and J dropped 2; count of bases not matched to a gene: 2. The CDR3 is made up of 13 amino acids. From germline, CDR1 is SNHLY and CDR2 FYNNEI. CDR3 protein: CASGGQGAYEQYV. The DNA of the CDR3 is TGTGCCAGCGGGGGACAGGGGGCCTACGAGCAGTACGTC.